The entry that follows covers one T cell receptor (beta chain) sequence. As processed by the authors: Estimates of nucleated cell counts were drawn from the amplification of reference gene primers. Profiled with immunoSEQ multiplex PCR; TCRdb holds only in-frame clones, not every one. V, J and clone size are those of that table, while D and trimming were read from the DNA. Of 150,000 to 200,000 clones in the sample, under 90% were seen once. This CDR3 has 14 amino acids. Trimming removed 0 bases from V and 6 bases from J, with 15 bases in between. The germline gives CDR1 GTSNPN, CDR2 SVGIG (reference sequence). The sample comes from a study of blood T cell repertoires in COVID-19. The wider study: PBMCs, B-cell-depleted T cells, or T cells were the source of the cDNA or gDNA that made up the material.

This rearrangement joins TRBV30 to TRBJ2-7, with D possibly being TRBD1 (5 bases). Input material: peripheral blood. This TCR came from a man aged 35-49 years with acute or convalescent COVID-19. The CDR3 sequence is CAWSVGQPQGEQYF. The CDR3 DNA reads as TGTGCCTGGAGTGTTGGCCAACCTCAGGGCGAGCAGTACTTC.